The source of this T cell receptor beta chain is a study of shared clonotypes between healthy human individuals. Germline lookup yields CDR1 SGDLS and CDR2 YYNGEE. This CDR3 contains 17 residues. Deletions cut 0 bases from V and 0 bases from J, with 12 bases between. About this clone itself: The antigen remains unidentified.

Findings of the study overall: Clonotype sharing across donors was expected to vary with sequencing depth.

Clones were read by immunoSEQ multiplex PCR, and TCRdb kept only the in-frame ones, dropping some. The repertoire has 400,000 to 600,000 clones, roughly 80% of them found once; the top ten carry less than 15%. V gene TRBV9 combines with J gene TRBJ1-4; D unresolved. Material for sequencing was PBMCs. The clonotype originates from a woman in her thirties or forties in good health. Some clones in this sample may be carry-over from other donors' samples. The CDR3 DNA sequence: TGTGCCAGCAGCGTAGTTCGTCGGCAGACAACTAATGAAAAACTGTTTTTT. The encoded protein is CASSVVRRQTTNEKLFF.